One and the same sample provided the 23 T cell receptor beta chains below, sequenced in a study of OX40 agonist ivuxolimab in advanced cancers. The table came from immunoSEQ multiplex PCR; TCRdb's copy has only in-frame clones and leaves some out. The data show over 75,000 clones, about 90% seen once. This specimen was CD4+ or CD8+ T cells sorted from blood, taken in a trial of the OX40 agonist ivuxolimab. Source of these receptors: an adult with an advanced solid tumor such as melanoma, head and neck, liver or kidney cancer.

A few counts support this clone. The CDR3 loop is CASSKVSITPGLTGELFF. Here the CDR3 DNA reads TGTGCCAGCAGCAAAGTCTCAATCACGCCCGGACTCACCGGGGAGCTGTTTTTT. The rearrangement joins TRBV21-1 to TRBJ2-2; TRBD2, as called in the table, went unchecked against the DNA. TRBV21-1 is tagged as a pseudogene. The CDR3 totals 18 residues.

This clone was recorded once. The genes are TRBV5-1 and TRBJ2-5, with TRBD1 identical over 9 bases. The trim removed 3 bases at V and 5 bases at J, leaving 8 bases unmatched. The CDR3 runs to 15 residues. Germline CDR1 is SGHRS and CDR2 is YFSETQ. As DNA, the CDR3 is TGCGCCAGCAGCTCGGACAGGGGCGAAATGGAGACCCAGTACTTC. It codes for CASSSDRGEMETQYF.

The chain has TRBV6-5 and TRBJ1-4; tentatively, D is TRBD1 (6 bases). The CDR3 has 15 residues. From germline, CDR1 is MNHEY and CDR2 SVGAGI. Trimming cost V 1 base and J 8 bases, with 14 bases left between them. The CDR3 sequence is CASSYYQGTVEKLFF. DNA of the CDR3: TGTGCCAGCAGTTACTACCAGGGGACGGTGGAAAAACTGTTTTTT.

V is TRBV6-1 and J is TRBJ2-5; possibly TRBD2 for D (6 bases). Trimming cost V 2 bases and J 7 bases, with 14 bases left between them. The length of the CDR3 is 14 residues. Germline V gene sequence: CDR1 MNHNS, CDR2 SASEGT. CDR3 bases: TGTGCCAGCAGTGAAAGGCGGGCCGGGGGGACCCAGTACTTC. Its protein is CASSERRAGGTQYF.

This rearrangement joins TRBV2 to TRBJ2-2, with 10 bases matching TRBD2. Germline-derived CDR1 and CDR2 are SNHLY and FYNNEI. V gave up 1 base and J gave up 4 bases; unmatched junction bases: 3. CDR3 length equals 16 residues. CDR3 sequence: CASSEDLAGVTGELFF. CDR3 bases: TGTGCCAGCAGTGAAGATCTAGCGGGAGTCACCGGGGAGCTGTTTTTT. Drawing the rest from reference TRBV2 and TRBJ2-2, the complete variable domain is EPEVTQTPSHQVTQMGQEVILRCVPISNHLYFYWYRQILGQKVEFLVSFYNNEISEKSEIFDDQFSVERPDGSNFTLKIRSTKLEDSAMYFCASSEDLAGVTGELFFGEGSRLTVL.

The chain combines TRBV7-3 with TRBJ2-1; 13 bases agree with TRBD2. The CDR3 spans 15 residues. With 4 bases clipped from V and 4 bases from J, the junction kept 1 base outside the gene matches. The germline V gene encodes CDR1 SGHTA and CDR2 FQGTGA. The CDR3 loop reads CASSSGLAGYNEQFF. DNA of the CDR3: TGTGCCAGCAGCTCGGGACTAGCGGGATACAATGAGCAGTTCTTC.

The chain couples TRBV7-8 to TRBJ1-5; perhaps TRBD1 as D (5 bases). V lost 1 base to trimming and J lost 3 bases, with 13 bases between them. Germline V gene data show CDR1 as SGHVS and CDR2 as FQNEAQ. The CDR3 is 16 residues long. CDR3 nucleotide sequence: TGTGCCAGCAGCTTAGAGGGTGGGGGACTCAATCAGCCCCAGCATTTT. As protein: CASSLEGGGLNQPQHF. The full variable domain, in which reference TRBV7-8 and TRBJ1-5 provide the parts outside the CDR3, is GAGVSQSPRYKVAKRGQDVALRCDPISGHVSLFWYQQALGQGPEFLTYFQNEAQLDKSGLPSDRFFAERPEGSVSTLKIQRTQQEDSAVYLCASSLEGGGLNQPQHFGDGTRLSIL.

CDR3 coding DNA: TGCAGCGCTGCGGGGGGATCAGAGACCCAGTACTTC. Amino acid sequence: CSAAGGSETQYF. This chain links TRBV29-1 with TRBJ2-5, with TRBD2 identical over 8 bases. CDR1 is SQVTM and CDR2 is ANQGSEA in the germline V gene. V lost 7 bases to trimming and J lost 4 bases; unmatched junction nucleotides: 5. The CDR3 is made up of 12 amino acids.

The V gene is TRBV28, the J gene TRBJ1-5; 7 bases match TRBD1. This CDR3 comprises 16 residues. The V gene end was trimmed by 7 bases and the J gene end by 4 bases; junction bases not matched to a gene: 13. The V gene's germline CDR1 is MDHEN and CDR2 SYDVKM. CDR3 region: CASIPSQGTVNQPQHF. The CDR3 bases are TGTGCCAGCATTCCTTCCCAGGGGACAGTTAATCAGCCCCAGCATTTT.

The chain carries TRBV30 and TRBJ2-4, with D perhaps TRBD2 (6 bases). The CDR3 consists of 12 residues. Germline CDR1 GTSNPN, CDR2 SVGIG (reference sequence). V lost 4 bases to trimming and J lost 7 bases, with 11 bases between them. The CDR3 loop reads CAWKSRGNIQYF. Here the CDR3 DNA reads TGTGCCTGGAAAAGCCGGGGGAACATTCAGTACTTC.

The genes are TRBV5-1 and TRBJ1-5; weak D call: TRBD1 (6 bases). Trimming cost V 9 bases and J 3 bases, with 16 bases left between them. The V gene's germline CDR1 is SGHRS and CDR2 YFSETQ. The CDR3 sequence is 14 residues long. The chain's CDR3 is CATPGAYYNQPQHF. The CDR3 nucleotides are TGCGCCACCCCGGGGGCGTATTACAATCAGCCCCAGCATTTT.

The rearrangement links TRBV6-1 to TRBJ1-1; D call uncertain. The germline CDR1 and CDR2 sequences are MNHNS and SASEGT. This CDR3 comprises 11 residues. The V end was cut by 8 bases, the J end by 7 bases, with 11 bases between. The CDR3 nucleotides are TGTGCCAGCCCGAGGGCGGATGAAGCTTTCTTT. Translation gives CASPRADEAFF.

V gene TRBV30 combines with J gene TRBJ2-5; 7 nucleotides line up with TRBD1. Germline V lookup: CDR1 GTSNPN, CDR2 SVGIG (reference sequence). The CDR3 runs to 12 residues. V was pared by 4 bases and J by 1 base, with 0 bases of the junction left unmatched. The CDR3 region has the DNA TGTGCCTGGACAGGGGGCCAAGAGACCCAGTACTTC. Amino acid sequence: CAWTGGQETQYF.

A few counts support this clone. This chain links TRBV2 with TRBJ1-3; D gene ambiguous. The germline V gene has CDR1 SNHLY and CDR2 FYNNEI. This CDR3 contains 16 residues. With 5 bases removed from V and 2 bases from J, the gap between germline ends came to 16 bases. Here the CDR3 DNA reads TGTGCCAGCAGTTTCCTACACACGGGCGCTGGAAACACCATATATTTT. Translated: CASSFLHTGAGNTIYF.

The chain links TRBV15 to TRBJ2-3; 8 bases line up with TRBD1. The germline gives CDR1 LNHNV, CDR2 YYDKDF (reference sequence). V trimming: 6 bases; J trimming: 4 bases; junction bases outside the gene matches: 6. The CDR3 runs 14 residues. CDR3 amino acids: CATSTGQGADTQYF. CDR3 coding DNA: TGTGCCACCAGTACCGGACAGGGAGCAGATACGCAGTATTTT.

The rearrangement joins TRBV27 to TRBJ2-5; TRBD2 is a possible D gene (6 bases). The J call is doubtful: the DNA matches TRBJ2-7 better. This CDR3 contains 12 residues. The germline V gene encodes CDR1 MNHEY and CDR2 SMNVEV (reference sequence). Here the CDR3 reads CASSLGGTEQYF. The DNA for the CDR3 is TGTGCCAGCAGTTTAGGGGGGACCGAGCAGTACTTC.

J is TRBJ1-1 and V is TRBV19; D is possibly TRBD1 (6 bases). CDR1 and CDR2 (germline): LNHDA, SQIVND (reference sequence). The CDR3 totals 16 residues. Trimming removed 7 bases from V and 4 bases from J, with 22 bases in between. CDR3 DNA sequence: TGTGCCAGTACCCCCGCCGGGGGGCGCATTGGCACTGAAGCTTTCTTT. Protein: CASTPAGGRIGTEAFF.

The CDR3 nucleotides read TGTGCCAGCAGCTCCTACAGGGAACAAGAGACCCAGTACTTC. Protein product: CASSSYREQETQYF. The chain has TRBV5-6 and TRBJ2-5, with D possibly TRBD1 on 6 matching bases. The CDR3 has 14 amino acids. V shed 3 bases and J shed 2 bases, with 11 bases lying between them. Germline V gene lookup returns CDR1 SGHDT and CDR2 YYEEEE.

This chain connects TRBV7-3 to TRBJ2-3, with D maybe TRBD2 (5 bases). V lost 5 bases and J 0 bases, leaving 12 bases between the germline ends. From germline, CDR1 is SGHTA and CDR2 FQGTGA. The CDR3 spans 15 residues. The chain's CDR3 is CASSVRGLSTDTQYF. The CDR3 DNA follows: TGTGCCAGCAGCGTCCGGGGTCTTAGCACAGATACGCAGTATTTT.

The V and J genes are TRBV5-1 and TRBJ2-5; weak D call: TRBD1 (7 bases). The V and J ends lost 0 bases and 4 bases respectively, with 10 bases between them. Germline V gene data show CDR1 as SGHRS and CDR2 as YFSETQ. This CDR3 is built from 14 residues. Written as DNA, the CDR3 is TGCGCCAGCAGCTTGGATCAGGGGGGAGAGACCCAGTACTTC. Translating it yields CASSLDQGGETQYF.

CDR3 coding DNA: TGTGCCAGCTCACCAACGTTAGCGGGAGGCGGAGATACGCAGTATTTT. This encodes CASSPTLAGGGDTQYF. V is TRBV18 and J is TRBJ2-3; 10 bases are shared with TRBD2. CDR3 length: 16 residues. The germline gives CDR1 KGHSH, CDR2 LQKENI. With 2 bases clipped from V and 5 bases from J, the junction kept 7 bases outside the gene matches.

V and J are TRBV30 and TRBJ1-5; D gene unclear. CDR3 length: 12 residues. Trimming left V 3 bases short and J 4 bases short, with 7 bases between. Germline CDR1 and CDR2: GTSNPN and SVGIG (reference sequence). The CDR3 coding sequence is TGTGCCTGGAGCGGCAGTAATCAGCCCCAGCATTTT. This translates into CAWSGSNQPQHF.

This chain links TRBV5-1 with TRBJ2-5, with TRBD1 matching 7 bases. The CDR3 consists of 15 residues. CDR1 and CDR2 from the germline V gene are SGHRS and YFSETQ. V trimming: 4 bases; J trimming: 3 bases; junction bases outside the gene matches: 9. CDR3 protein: CASSLWDTGEETQYF. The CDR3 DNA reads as TGCGCCAGCAGCCTCTGGGATACAGGGGAAGAGACCCAGTACTTC.